This TCR beta chain stems from a study of T cell changes during pregnancy in multiple sclerosis. Sequenced by immunoSEQ multiplex PCR; TCRdb stores in-frame clones only, minus some. The repertoire holds roughly 15,000 clones, approximately 86% seen once, with under 20% in the top ten. Trimming stripped 5 bases from V and 1 base from J, with 6 bases between. The CDR3 is 12 amino acids. Germline V gene sequence: CDR1 SEHNR, CDR2 FQNEAQ (reference sequence). This receptor was obtained from a female donor with multiple sclerosis, enrolled in a pregnancy study. V is TRBV7-9 and J is TRBJ2-7, with D perhaps TRBD2 (6 bases). Sample: CD8+ T cells from peripheral blood mononuclear cells, taken in the first trimester of pregnancy. Here the CDR3 DNA reads TGTGCCAGCAGCGGGACTTCCTACGAGCAGTACTTC. Translation gives CASSGTSYEQYF.